This TCR beta chain is drawn from a study of control samples from healthy donors and cancer patients. Generated by immunoSEQ multiplex PCR, the TCRdb table keeps only in-frame clones and is missing some. This sample carries 140,000 or so clones, 85% to 95% of them seen once, and the ten largest clones take 12% to 15%. The sequenced sample consisted of PBMCs. This sequence originates from a man in his fifties or sixties with colorectal cancer.

CDR3 residues: CATRAGTGGIDTQYF. CDR3 sequence (DNA): TGTGCCACTCGTGCCGGGACAGGGGGCATAGATACGCAGTATTTT. J is TRBJ2-3 and V is TRBV24-1; the match to TRBD1 covers 12 bases. J was trimmed by 5 bases and V by 10 bases; bases with no gene match: 9. The CDR3 length is 15 residues. Germline V gene data show CDR1 as KGHDR and CDR2 as SFDVKD.